This T cell receptor beta chain derives from a study of shared clonotypes between healthy human individuals. About the research overall: Researchers assigned three CD4 naive, three CD4 memory, two CD8 naive and one CD8 memory plate to each donor. Overall study findings and caveats: Clonotype sharing across a few donors was observed for around 4.8% of naive CD4 clonotypes.

Naive CD8 populations comprised CD45RO-negative cells positively selected for CCR7, excluding terminally differentiated effector memory CD45RA+ cells. V was clipped by 3 bases and J by 5 bases, with 13 bases between them. CDR1 is MNHEY and CDR2 is SMNVEV in the germline V gene (reference sequence). The CDR3 loop spans 14 amino acids. Several immunoSEQ plates received, in even portions, the genomic DNA of each subset. Authors' data handling: ImmunoSEQ sequences covered only the junction and lacked quality scores; filtering therefore differed. The repertoire was sequenced with immunoSEQ multiplex PCR; TCRdb's copy has only in-frame clones and lacks some. The V and J calls and clone size come from that table; D and trimming were worked out from the DNA. This sample has around 620,000 clones; 85% to 95% occur once, and the top ten carry approximately 0.12%. In this sample, this clone turned up once. Its antigen remains unidentified.

The receptor was isolated from a woman aged 30 to 39 in good health. This sequence joins TRBV27 and TRBJ2-5, with no clear D. Material for sequencing was naive CD8+ T cells sorted from blood. The DNA of the CDR3 is TGTGCCAGCAGTTTTATTGGGGTGGGGGAGACCCAGTACTTC. Translation: CASSFIGVGETQYF.